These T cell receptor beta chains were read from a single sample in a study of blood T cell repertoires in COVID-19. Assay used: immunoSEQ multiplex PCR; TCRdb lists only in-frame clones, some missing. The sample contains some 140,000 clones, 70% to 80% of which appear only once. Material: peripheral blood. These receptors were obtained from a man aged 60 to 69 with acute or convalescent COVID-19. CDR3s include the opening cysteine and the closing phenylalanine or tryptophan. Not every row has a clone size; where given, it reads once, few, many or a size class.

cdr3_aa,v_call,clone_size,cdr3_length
CASSLSGGRTEAFF,TRBV7-9,NA,14
CSVVGGPNFYGYTF,TRBV29-1,NA,14
CSVAGRRAGELFF,TRBV29-1,NA,13
CASSEQGEGNTIYF,TRBV2,few,14
CASSPRTGGQNTEAFF,TRBV18,NA,16
CSAEAGVSADTQYF,TRBV29-1,NA,14
CASSYSGRAAYEQYF,TRBV6-6,NA,15
CASSQGLALNEQFF,TRBV4-3,NA,14
CASGATNEKLFF,TRBV28,NA,12
CASSFGLAVEAQYF,TRBV11-2,NA,14
CASSLRRVNQETQYF,TRBV5-6,few,15
CASSQEGGRVGSGYTF,TRBV4-2,NA,16
CASSPIGRDSPLHF,TRBV7-2,NA,14
CASSYAPGQGAGELFF,TRBV6-6,NA,16
CASSLQGYEQYF,TRBV5-1,NA,12
CASSLDKSYEQYF,TRBV4-1,NA,13
CASSAAGTRSTDTQYF,TRBV19,NA,16
CASSFLTGGPYGYTF,TRBV7-8,once,15
CASSLASLGADTQYF,TRBV7-9,NA,15
CASSLSESGRPGSYEQYF,TRBV27,NA,18
CAIRGTAGGEQFF,TRBV10-3,NA,13
CASSPWREGSNTGELFF,TRBV7-8,NA,17
CASTPTSGSYNEQFF,TRBV2,NA,15
CASSSPFTGTSGTNEQFF,TRBV11-2,NA,18
CASSGQGAHTEAFF,TRBV5-1,NA,14
CASSLGQGAHTEAFF,TRBV5-4,few,15
CASSYEAEAFF,TRBV6-5,NA,11
CASRELAGSYNEQFF,TRBV2,NA,15
CASSSLLQGNSPLHF,TRBV7-2,NA,15
CASWTGGSGNTIYF,TRBV2,NA,14
CASSHLDRGNQPQHF,TRBV16,once,15